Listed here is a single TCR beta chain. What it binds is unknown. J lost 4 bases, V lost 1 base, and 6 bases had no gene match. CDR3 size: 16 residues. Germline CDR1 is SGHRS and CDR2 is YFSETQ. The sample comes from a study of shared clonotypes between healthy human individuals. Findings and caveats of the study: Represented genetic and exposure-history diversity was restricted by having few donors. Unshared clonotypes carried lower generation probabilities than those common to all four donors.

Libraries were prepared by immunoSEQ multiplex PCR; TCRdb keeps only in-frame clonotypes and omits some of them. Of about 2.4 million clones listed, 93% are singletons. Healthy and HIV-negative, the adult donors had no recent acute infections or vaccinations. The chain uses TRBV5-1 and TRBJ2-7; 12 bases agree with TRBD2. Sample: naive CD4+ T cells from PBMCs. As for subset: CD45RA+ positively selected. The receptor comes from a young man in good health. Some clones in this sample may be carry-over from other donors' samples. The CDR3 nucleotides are TGCGCCAGCAGCTTGACCCTAGCGGGAGGGCGATACGAGCAGTACTTC. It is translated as CASSLTLAGGRYEQYF.